This T cell receptor beta chain was sequenced for a study of T cells in women clearing cervical HPV infection (dated by TCRdb to the late 2010s). Regarding the complete study: Cases were under 30 women with histologically confirmed HPV16-related CIN3 or worse, including a couple of invasive cancers. Five blinded duplicates per group were added as quality controls, giving some 60 samples: some 50 participants and roughly 10 replicates. In the parent cohort, 10,049 women aged 18 or older were enrolled in Guanacaste, Costa Rica, during about 1992 to 1994 and then followed for less than 8 years. Since only a few of the women had HLA typing available, the possibility that HLA type was acting as a confounder could not be ruled out. Controls were around 25 women whose single incident HPV16 infection cleared within 12 months without precancer or cancer developing. Blood from cases was drawn at the visit where the lesion was first identified, while blood from controls was drawn once the infection was no longer detected. Cases and controls were matched on age within five years and on year of sample collection. Among cases, blood sampling came a median of roughly 140 days after lesion detection, with an interquartile range of about 80 to 230 days. Nested within Costa Rica's Guanacaste HPV Natural History Study, an exploratory proof-of-principle case-control study compared TCR repertoires across cervical HPV16 outcomes. A median age of 34 years was observed in cases versus over 37 in controls, and no significant differences in baseline characteristics were found. What the authors observed across the whole study: Because T-cell numbers per sample were unknown, differences in richness could reflect varying T-cell content rather than repertoire biology. Cases were distinguished from controls with an estimated AUC of 0.65 to 0.85 by random forest classifiers combining richness and V gene abundances. The cross-sectional design could not show whether associations preceded infection or resulted from it; effector/memory subsets and HPV-specific T cells were not isolated. TRBV6-7 relative abundance was lower in cases than in controls (around 0.11% versus 0.16%; Bonferroni P = 0.0008). TCR repertoire richness was significantly higher in CIN3+ cases than in controls across sequencing depths, while evenness did not differ.

From its cysteine to its phenylalanine, the CDR3 spans 13 amino acids. The DNA shown is the part of the CDR3 that was read: 30 bases, in frame from base 1. CDR1 and CDR2 (SEHNR, FQNEAQ) derive from the germline V gene (reference sequence). Every participant had a single incident cervical HPV16 infection, and prevalent HPV16 infections were excluded. Cervical HPV DNA was detected with MY09/MY11 PCR, and genotyping was done by dot-blot hybridization. Fifteen mL of heparinized blood were centrifuged, and the buffy coat was aliquoted, frozen at -30°C, then stored at -80°C. QIAGEN kits were used to extract genomic DNA from buffy coat specimens. TCR beta CDR3 regions were amplified by multiplex PCR from an average of around 1,200 ng genomic DNA per sample using the immunoSEQ assay. The assay corrected primer bias using a complete synthetic TCR repertoire to establish an amplification baseline. The amplicons were sequenced using the Illumina platform. The original methods were these. Error correction of the sequences involved clustering with frequency ratios plus a modified nearest-neighbor algorithm, after which the sequences were analyzed in the immunoSEQ Analyzer using IMGT gene definitions. At each rarefaction depth, TCR richness and evenness were averaged across 20 rarefaction repeats, and any sample with fewer sequences than the depth was left out. Wilcoxon rank sum tests with FDR correction were used to compare relative abundances of V, D and J genes between the groups. In the blinded duplicates, the intraclass correlation was 90% to 96% for TCR richness and averaged approximately 82% across 66 gene segments. TCRdb carries this immuneACCESS record with in-frame sequences only. Its versions omit some clonotypes, under half of them owing to an unresolved V gene in the studies checked, with the rest unexplained. V and J calls and clone size are those listed in that table; D and trimming were worked out from the DNA. The sample has 39,000 or so clones on record. The ten largest clones represent around 6.4% of the sample.

A remark on this clone: The antigen this receptor binds is unknown. Sequencing ends 3 residues short of the CDR3 end; the germline J gene provides the rest.

The sequence was obtained from a woman aged 18 to 69 with a cervical HPV16 infection that either progressed to CIN3+ or cleared (not recorded which). Sequencing was done on a sample of blood buffy coat. The sequence links TRBV7-9 to TRBJ2-4; the D gene is perhaps TRBD1, from 6 matching bases. CDR3 reads: CASSQSGVSGQYF. CDR3 DNA (partial): TGTGCCAGCAGCCAATCAGGGGTCTCTGGT. Where the CDR3 stops, the reference TRBV7-9 and TRBJ2-4 genes take over; the full variable domain is DTGVSQNPRHKITKRGQNVTFRCDPISEHNRLYWYRQTLGQGPEFLTYFQNEAQLEKSRLLSDRFSAERPKGSFSTLEIQRTEQGDSAMYLCASSQSGVSGQYFGAGTRLSVL.